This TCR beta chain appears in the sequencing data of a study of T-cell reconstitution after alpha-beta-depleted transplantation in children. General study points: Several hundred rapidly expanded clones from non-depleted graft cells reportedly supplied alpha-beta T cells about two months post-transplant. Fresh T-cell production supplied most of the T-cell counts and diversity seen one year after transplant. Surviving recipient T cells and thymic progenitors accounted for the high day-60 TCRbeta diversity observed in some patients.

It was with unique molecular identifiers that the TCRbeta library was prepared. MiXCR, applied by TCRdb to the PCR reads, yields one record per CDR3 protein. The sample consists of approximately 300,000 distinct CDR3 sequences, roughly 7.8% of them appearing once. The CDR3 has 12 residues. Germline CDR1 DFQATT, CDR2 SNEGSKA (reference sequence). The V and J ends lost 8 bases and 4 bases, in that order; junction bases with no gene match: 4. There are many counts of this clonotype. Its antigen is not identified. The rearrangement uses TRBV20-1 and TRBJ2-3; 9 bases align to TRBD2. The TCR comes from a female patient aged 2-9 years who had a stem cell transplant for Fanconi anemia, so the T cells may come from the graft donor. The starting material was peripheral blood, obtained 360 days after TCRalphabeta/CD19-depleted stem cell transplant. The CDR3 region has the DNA TGCAGTTTGGAGCGGGGGGCAGATACGCAGTATTTT. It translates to CSLERGADTQYF.